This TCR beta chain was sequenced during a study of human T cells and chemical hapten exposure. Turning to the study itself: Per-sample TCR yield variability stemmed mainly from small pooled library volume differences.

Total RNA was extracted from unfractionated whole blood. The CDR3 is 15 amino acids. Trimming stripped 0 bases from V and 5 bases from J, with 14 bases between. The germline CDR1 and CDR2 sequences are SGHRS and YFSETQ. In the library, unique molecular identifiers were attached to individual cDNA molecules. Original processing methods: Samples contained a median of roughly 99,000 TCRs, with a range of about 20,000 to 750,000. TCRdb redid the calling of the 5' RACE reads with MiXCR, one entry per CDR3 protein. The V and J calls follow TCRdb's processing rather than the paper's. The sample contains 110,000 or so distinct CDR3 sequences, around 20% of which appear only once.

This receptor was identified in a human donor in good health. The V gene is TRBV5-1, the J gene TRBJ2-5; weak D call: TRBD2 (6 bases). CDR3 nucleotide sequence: TGCGCCAGCAGCTTGGCTACGGGAGCTAGGGAGACCCAGTACTTC. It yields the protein CASSLATGARETQYF. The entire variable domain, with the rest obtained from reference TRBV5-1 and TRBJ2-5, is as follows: KAGVTQTPRYLIKTRGQQVTLSCSPISGHRSVSWYQQTPGQGLQFLFEYFSETQRNKGNFPGRFSGRQFSNSRSEMNVSTLELGDSALYLCASSLATGARETQYFGPGTRLLVL.